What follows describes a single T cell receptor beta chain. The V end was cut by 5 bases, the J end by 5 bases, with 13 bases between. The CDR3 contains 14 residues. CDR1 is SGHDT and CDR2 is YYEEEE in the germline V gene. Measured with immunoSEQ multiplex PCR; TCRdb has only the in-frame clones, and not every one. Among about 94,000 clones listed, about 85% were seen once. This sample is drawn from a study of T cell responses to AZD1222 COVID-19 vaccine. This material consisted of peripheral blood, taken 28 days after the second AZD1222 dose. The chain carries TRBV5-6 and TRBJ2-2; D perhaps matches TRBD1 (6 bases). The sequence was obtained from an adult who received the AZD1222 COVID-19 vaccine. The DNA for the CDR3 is TGTGCCAGCAGTCAGACAGGACAAACCGGGGAGCTGTTTTTT. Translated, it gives CASSQTGQTGELFF.